Shown below are 26 T cell receptor beta chains from a single sample sequenced in a study of blood T cell repertoires in COVID-19. Libraries were prepared by immunoSEQ multiplex PCR; TCRdb keeps only in-frame clonotypes and omits some of them. This table holds approximately 60,000 clones, roughly 77% found once. What was sequenced was peripheral blood. The receptors were gathered from an elderly man with acute or convalescent COVID-19.

CDR3 protein: CASSLVPGGNYGYTF. The DNA for the CDR3 is TGCGCCAGCAGCTTGGTGCCGGGGGGCAACTATGGCTACACCTTC. The chain carries TRBV5-1 and TRBJ1-2, with D possibly matching TRBD1 (6 bases). This CDR3 is 15 amino acids long. Trimming took off 0 bases at V and 2 bases at J, with 11 bases between the two ends. CDR1 is SGHRS, CDR2 YFSETQ, per germline.

Only one count was recorded for this clone. As DNA, the CDR3 is TGTGCCAGCAGTTACTCGGGGGACAGGGGATCCTACAATGAGCAGTTCTTC. It specifies CASSYSGDRGSYNEQFF. The gene calls are TRBV6-2 or TRBV6-3 and TRBJ2-1; 10 nucleotides agree with TRBD1. Germline V lookup: CDR1 MNHEY, CDR2 SVGEGT. The CDR3 has 17 amino acids. V gave up 0 bases and J gave up 1 base; unmatched junction bases: 3.

The chain recombines TRBV3-1 (or the pseudogene TRBV3-2) with TRBJ2-7; D is possibly TRBD1 (5 bases). CDR1 is LGHDT, CDR2 YNNKEL, per germline (reference sequence). V was trimmed by 2 bases and J by 5 bases, leaving 13 bases between them. The CDR3 loop spans 14 amino acids. The DNA of the CDR3 is TGTGCCAGCAGCCAAAGCAGGGATTCCCACGAGCAGTACTTC. Translated, it gives CASSQSRDSHEQYF.

The chain uses TRBV6-5 and TRBJ1-6; a weak D match, TRBD1 (5 bases). This CDR3 contains 14 residues. Germline CDR1 is MNHEY and CDR2 is SVGAGI. Trimming took off 5 bases at V and 7 bases at J, with 12 bases between the two ends. CDR3 sequence: CASSHDSGNSPLHF. The CDR3 bases are TGTGCCAGCAGTCATGACAGCGGGAATTCACCCCTCCACTTT.

The chain links TRBV5-4 to TRBJ2-1, with TRBD1 matching over 8 bases. Germline V CDR1 and CDR2: SGHNT, YYREEE (reference sequence). The ends lost 4 bases at V and 8 bases at J; junction bases unmatched: 11. The CDR3 is 15 residues long. This CDR3 reads CASSPDRGGGHEQFF. CDR3 DNA: TGTGCCAGCAGCCCCGACAGGGGAGGAGGTCATGAGCAGTTCTTC.

This clone was detected only once. The junction does not match germline at one end; this may be a read error. The chain has TRBV7-7 and TRBJ2-5; 10 bases fit TRBD1. Germline CDR1 reads SSHAT; CDR2 reads FNYEAQ (reference sequence). The CDR3 spans 16 residues. CDR3 region: CASSLGQGRYQETQYF. DNA of the CDR3: TGTGCTAGCAGCTTGGGACAGGGGCGCTATCAAGAGACCCAGTACTTC.

The J gene is TRBJ1-1, the V gene TRBV4-1, with D hard to call. Germline CDR1 MGHRA, CDR2 YSYEKL. The CDR3 has 15 residues. V was shortened by 1 base and J by 0 bases, with 9 bases between the two germline ends. The CDR3 sequence: CASSQVTDMNTEAFF. The CDR3 nucleotides are TGCGCCAGCAGCCAAGTAACAGACATGAACACTGAAGCTTTCTTT.

The J gene is TRBJ2-7, the V gene TRBV18; 9 bases match TRBD1. The CDR3 spans 14 residues. Germline lookup yields CDR1 KGHSH and CDR2 LQKENI. The V gene end was trimmed by 5 bases and the J gene end by 4 bases; junction bases not matched to a gene: 6. DNA of the CDR3: TGTGCCAGCTCAGCCCGGGACAGGGCATACGAGCAGTACTTC. Translated, it gives CASSARDRAYEQYF.

V gene TRBV6-5 combines with J gene TRBJ2-1; 9 nucleotides match TRBD2. This CDR3 region has 15 residues. Per the germline V gene, CDR1 is MNHEY and CDR2 is SVGAGI. V dropped 5 bases and J dropped 4; count of bases not matched to a gene: 6. The CDR3 sequence: CASSKSGGLYNEQFF. CDR3 sequence (DNA): TGTGCCAGCAGTAAGAGCGGGGGGCTATACAATGAGCAGTTCTTC.

This chain joins TRBV27 and TRBJ2-7, with 8 bases matching TRBD1. This CDR3 region has 16 residues. CDR1 and CDR2 from the germline V gene are MNHEY and SMNVEV (reference sequence). The V gene end was trimmed by 5 bases and the J gene end by 1 base; junction bases not matched to a gene: 10. CDR3 amino acids: CASSPDRGTGSYEQYF. DNA of the CDR3: TGTGCCAGCAGTCCCGACAGGGGTACAGGGTCCTACGAGCAGTACTTC.

The chain uses TRBV4-2 and TRBJ2-1; 7 bases agree with TRBD2. CDR1 and CDR2 from the germline V gene are LGHNA and YNFKEQ. The CDR3 consists of 16 residues. V shed 4 bases, J shed 5 bases, and the junction held 11 bases outside the gene matches. For the CDR3, the DNA is TGTGCCAGCAGCCGGGAGGGCAGTCAACTACACAATGAGCAGTTCTTC. Its protein product is CASSREGSQLHNEQFF.

This clone occurred a few times. An end of the junction differs from the germline gene, which may be a read error. The chain carries TRBV2 and TRBJ2-2; a possible D gene is TRBD2 (6 bases). The CDR3 is 13 amino acids. Per germline, CDR1 SNHLY and CDR2 FYNNEI. Here the CDR3 reads CTSKKSGAGELFF. The CDR3 nucleotides read TGTACCAGCAAAAAGTCGGGGGCCGGGGAGCTGTTTTTT.

This clone appeared a single time. The rearrangement uses TRBV7-2 and TRBJ2-2; TRBD2 might be the D (6 bases). This CDR3 region has 14 residues. Looked up from germline, CDR1 is SGHTA and CDR2 is FQGNSA. V lost 0 bases, J lost 4 bases, and 6 bases lay in between. CDR3 nucleotide sequence: TGTGCCAGCAGCTTAGCTAGCGGCACCGGGGAGCTGTTTTTT. Encoded protein: CASSLASGTGELFF. Combining the CDR3 with reference TRBV7-2 and TRBJ2-2 gives the whole variable domain GAGVSQSPSNKVTEKGKDVELRCDPISGHTALYWYRQSLGQGLEFLIYFQGNSAPDKSGLPSDRFSAERTGGSVSTLTIQRTQQEDSAVYLCASSLASGTGELFFGEGSRLTVL.

The V call is TRBV21-1, the J call TRBJ1-1; whether TRBD1, the table's D call, matches the DNA was not checked. TRBV21-1 is tagged as a pseudogene. The CDR3 is 14 amino acids. The CDR3 is CASREQGWDTEAFF. DNA of the CDR3: TGTGCCAGCAGAGAACAGGGTTGGGACACTGAAGCTTTCTTT.

The V call is TRBV7-9, the J call TRBJ1-1, with D perhaps matching TRBD1 (5 bases). The CDR3 totals 15 residues. Trimming took off 1 base at V and 2 bases at J, with 11 bases between the two ends. Germline V lookup: CDR1 SEHNR, CDR2 FQNEAQ (reference sequence). The CDR3 sequence: CASSLGGAANTEAFF. The CDR3 region has the DNA TGTGCCAGCAGCTTAGGCGGGGCGGCCAACACTGAAGCTTTCTTT.

The J gene is TRBJ2-5, the V gene TRBV5-1; TRBD2 agrees at 9 bases. The J segment lost 1 base and the V segment lost 4 bases, leaving 11 bases of the junction unmatched. CDR1 SGHRS and CDR2 YFSETQ come from the germline V gene. CDR3 size: 17 residues. In DNA form, the CDR3 reads TGCGCCAGCAGCCCCGGCGGCGGGGGGGCGATCCAAGAGACCCAGTACTTC. Amino acids: CASSPGGGGAIQETQYF.

The rearrangement joins TRBV14 to TRBJ1-2, with 10 positions matching TRBD1. The junction had 2 bases not matched to a gene; V was cut back by 0 bases and J by 4 bases. The CDR3 length is 15 residues. Looked up from germline, CDR1 is SGHDN and CDR2 is FVKESK. The CDR3 sequence is CASSQDDRGPYGYTF. In DNA, the CDR3 is TGTGCCAGCAGCCAAGATGACAGGGGGCCCTATGGCTACACCTTC.

The rearrangement links TRBV10-3 to TRBJ2-5, with TRBD2 identical over 12 bases. CDR1 is ENHRY, CDR2 SYGVKD, per germline. The J segment lost 0 bases and the V segment lost 3 bases, leaving 2 bases of the junction unmatched. The CDR3 is 16 residues long. CDR3 nucleotides: TGTGCCATCAGTGAAAGACTAGCGGGGGACCAAGAGACCCAGTACTTC. Translated: CAISERLAGDQETQYF.

This chain connects TRBV10-2 to TRBJ1-4, with D perhaps matching TRBD1 (5 bases). The CDR3 contains 16 residues. The germline gives CDR1 WSHSY, CDR2 SAAADI. The ends were cut back, 2 bases at V and 2 bases at J, with 12 bases in the middle. Written as DNA, the CDR3 is TGCGCCAGCAGTGAGAGGGGAGGGCTCACTAATGAAAAACTGTTTTTT. Its translation: CASSERGGLTNEKLFF.

The rearrangement links TRBV12-3 or TRBV12-4 to TRBJ1-2; D is perhaps TRBD1 (5 bases). The CDR3 loop spans 13 amino acids. The V gene lost 1 base and the J gene lost 6 bases, with 9 bases spanning the gap. CDR3 region: CASSLGPGDGYTF. In nucleotides, the CDR3 is TGTGCCAGCAGTTTAGGGCCGGGGGATGGCTACACCTTC.

The chain links TRBV6-2 or TRBV6-3 to TRBJ1-5, with TRBD1 as a possible D gene (5 bases). Germline CDR1 is MNHEY and CDR2 is SVGEGT. The CDR3 covers 15 residues. The V and J ends lost 3 bases and 5 bases respectively, with 14 bases between them. The CDR3 protein is CASSYEAGPHQPQHF. DNA for the CDR3: TGTGCCAGCAGTTATGAGGCAGGGCCCCATCAGCCCCAGCATTTT.

The CDR3 region has the DNA TGTGCCAGTAGTATAAGGGCACAGGGGGTTCAGCCCCAGCATTTT. Translating it yields CASSIRAQGVQPQHF. V is TRBV19 and J is TRBJ1-5, with 8 bases fitting TRBD1. Per the germline V gene, CDR1 is LNHDA and CDR2 is SQIVND (reference sequence). This CDR3 has 15 amino acids. Germline trimming cut 2 bases from V and 6 bases from J; bases unmatched to any gene: 6.

The chain combines TRBV3-1 (or the pseudogene TRBV3-2) with TRBJ2-5; the D is unclear. This CDR3 has 12 amino acids. Trimming stripped 8 bases from V and 2 bases from J, with 9 bases between. Germline CDR1 LGHDT, CDR2 YNNKEL (reference sequence). CDR3 region: CASGLTQETQYF. The CDR3 DNA reads TGTGCCAGCGGCCTAACTCAAGAGACCCAGTACTTC.

This sequence joins TRBV10-3 and TRBJ2-5; 13 positions agree with TRBD2. CDR3 size: 17 residues. The J segment lost 3 bases and the V segment lost 2 bases, leaving 6 bases of the junction unmatched. Germline CDR1 ENHRY, CDR2 SYGVKD. The CDR3 protein is CAISEDGLAGAKETQYF. The CDR3 DNA reads TGTGCCATCAGTGAGGACGGACTAGCGGGGGCGAAAGAGACCCAGTACTTC.

The rearrangement links TRBV6-5 to TRBJ1-2; 9 bases match TRBD1. Germline trimming cut 5 bases from V and 7 bases from J; bases unmatched to any gene: 2. The CDR3 loop spans 12 amino acids. Germline CDR1 is MNHEY and CDR2 is SVGAGI. CDR3 nucleotide sequence: TGTGCCAGCAGTCGGGGACAGGGTGGCTACACCTTC. Amino acid sequence: CASSRGQGGYTF.

The chain couples TRBV5-4 to TRBJ2-1, with D possibly TRBD1 on 6 matching bases. Germline CDR1 SGHNT, CDR2 YYREEE (reference sequence). CDR3 size: 15 residues. Trimming took 0 bases from V and 1 from J, leaving 8 bases between them. The CDR3 DNA sequence: TGTGCCAGCAGCTTGGGAGGACAGTCCTACAATGAGCAGTTCTTC. Its translation: CASSLGGQSYNEQFF.